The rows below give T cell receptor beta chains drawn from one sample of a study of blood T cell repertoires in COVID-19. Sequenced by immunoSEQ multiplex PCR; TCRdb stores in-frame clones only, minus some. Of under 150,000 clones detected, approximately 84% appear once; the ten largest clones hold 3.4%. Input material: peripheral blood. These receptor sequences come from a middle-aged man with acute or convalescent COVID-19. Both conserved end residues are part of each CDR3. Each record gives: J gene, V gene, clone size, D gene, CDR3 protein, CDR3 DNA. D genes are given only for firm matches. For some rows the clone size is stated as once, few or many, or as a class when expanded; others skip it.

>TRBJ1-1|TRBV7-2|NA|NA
CATLGVGFTEAFF
TGTGCCACCCTAGGGGTGGGATTCACTGAAGCTTTCTTT
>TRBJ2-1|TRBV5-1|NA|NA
CASSLAVSDYNEQFF
TGCGCCAGCAGCTTGGCCGTTAGCGACTACAATGAGCAGTTCTTC
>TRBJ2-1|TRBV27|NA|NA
CASSLYPPAGTLDEQFF
TGTGCCAGCAGTTTATATCCCCCCGCCGGTACGCTAGATGAGCAGTTCTTC
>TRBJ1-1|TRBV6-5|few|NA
CASSYWAGEEAFF
TGTGCCAGCAGTTACTGGGCAGGGGAGGAAGCTTTCTTT
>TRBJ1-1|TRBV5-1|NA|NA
CASSLISGVNTEAFF
TGCGCCAGCAGTTTGATTTCGGGGGTGAACACTGAAGCTTTCTTT
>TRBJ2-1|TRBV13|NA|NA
CASSLRGAPDNEQFF
TGTGCCAGCAGCTTACGGGGGGCCCCCGACAATGAGCAGTTCTTC
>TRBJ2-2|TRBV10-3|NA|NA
CATAYSTGELFF
TGTGCCACCGCTTACAGCACCGGGGAGCTGTTTTTT
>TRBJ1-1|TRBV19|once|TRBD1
CASGPDRVTEAFF
TGTGCCAGTGGTCCAGACAGGGTGACTGAAGCTTTCTTT
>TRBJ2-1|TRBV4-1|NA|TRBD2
CASSLGPGRSYNEQFF
TGCGCCAGCAGCCTAGGACCCGGGAGGTCCTACAATGAGCAGTTCTTC
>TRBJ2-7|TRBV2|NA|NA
CASSEDLGAYEQYF
TGTGCCAGCAGTGAGGACCTTGGGGCTTACGAGCAGTACTTC
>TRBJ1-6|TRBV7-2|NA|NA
CASSPAALTGSPLHF
TGTGCCAGCAGCCCCGCCGCGCTTACGGGATCACCCCTCCACTTT
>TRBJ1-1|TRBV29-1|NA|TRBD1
CSVEGSGQHTEAFF
TGCAGCGTTGAAGGTTCGGGACAGCACACTGAAGCTTTCTTT
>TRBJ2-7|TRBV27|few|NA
CASKGGINEQYF
TGTGCCAGCAAGGGGGGGATTAACGAGCAGTACTTC
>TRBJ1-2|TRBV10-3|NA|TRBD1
CAIRTGEDYGYTF
TGTGCCATCAGGACAGGGGAGGACTATGGCTACACCTTC